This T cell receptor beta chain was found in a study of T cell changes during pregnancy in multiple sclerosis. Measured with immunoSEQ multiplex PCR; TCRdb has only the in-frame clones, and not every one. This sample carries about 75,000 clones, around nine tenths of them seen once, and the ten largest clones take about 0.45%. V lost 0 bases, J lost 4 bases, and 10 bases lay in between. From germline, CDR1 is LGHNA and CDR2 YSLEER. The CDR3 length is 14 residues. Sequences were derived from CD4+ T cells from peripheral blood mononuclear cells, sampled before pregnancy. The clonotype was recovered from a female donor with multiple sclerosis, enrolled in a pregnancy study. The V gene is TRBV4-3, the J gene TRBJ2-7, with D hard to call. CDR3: CASSQEARQYEQYF. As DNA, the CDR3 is TGCGCCAGCAGCCAAGAAGCGCGGCAGTACGAGCAGTACTTC.